The TCR beta chain under discussion was sequenced for a study of cytomegalovirus exposure and HLA in healthy donors. About the research overall: Of around 400 genotyped donors, 81% grouped in the Caucasian-associated ancestry cluster. General study results and limits: It is likely that the observed cluster of highly shared sequence variants was a sequencing artifact. HLA allele associations emerged for around 15,000 TCR beta sequences in a later analysis, at 0.05 false discovery rate. Researchers reported in a later analysis that common viral pathogens appeared linked to several top clusters.

This clone has at least ten counts. Antigen specificity is unknown. A junction boundary mismatches the germline segment, possibly from a read error. PCR was performed using 60 Vbeta and 13 Jbeta primers. Repertoires were generated with immunoSEQ multiplex PCR, while TCRdb's copy carries only in-frame clones and drops some. The sample shows 190,000 or so clones, roughly four fifths of them seen only once. The TCR was taken from a man in his fifties or sixties in good health and CMV-seronegative. The sample consisted of PBMCs.

CDR3 bases: TGTGCCAGCAGCTTAGTCCGGGACAGGGGGACTGGAGCTTTCTTT. It encodes CASSLVRDRGTGAFF. The J gene is TRBJ1-1, the V gene TRBV7-9; 11 nucleotides align to TRBD1. The CDR3 has 15 residues. Germline lookup yields CDR1 SEHNR and CDR2 FQNEAQ (reference sequence).